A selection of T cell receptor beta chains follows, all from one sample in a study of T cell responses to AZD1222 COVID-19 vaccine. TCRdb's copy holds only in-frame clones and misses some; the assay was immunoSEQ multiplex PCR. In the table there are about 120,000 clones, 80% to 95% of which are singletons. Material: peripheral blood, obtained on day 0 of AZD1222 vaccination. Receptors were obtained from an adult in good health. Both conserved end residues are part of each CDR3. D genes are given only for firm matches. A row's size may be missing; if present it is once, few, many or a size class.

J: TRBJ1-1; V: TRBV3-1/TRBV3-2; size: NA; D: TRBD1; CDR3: CASSQATGTGVKTEAFF; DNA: TGTGCCAGCAGCCAAGCGACCGGGACAGGGGTTAAAACTGAAGCTTTCTTT
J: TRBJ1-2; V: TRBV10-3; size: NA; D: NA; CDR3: CASRDGNYGYTF; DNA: TGTGCCAGCCGGGACGGGAACTATGGCTACACCTTC
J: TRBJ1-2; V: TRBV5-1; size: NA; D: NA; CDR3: CASSLDSLLYGYTF; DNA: TGCGCCAGCAGCTTGGACTCCCTACTCTATGGCTACACCTTC
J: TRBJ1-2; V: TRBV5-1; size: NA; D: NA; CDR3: CATSDETGGYTF; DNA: TGCGCCACCTCCGACGAAACGGGGGGCTACACCTTC
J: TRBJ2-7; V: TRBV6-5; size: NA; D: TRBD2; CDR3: CASSPGTSGRYEQYF; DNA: TGTGCCAGCAGTCCCGGGACTAGCGGGAGATACGAGCAGTACTTC
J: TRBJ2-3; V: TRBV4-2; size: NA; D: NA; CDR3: CATVSGQSTDTQYF; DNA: TGTGCCACCGTTAGCGGTCAAAGCACAGATACGCAGTATTTT
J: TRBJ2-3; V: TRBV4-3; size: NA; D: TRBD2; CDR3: CASSQERSSGRYTQYF; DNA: TGCGCCAGCAGCCAAGAAAGGTCTAGCGGGAGGTATACGCAGTATTTT
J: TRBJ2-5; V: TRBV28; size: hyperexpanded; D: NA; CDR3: CASSLASSWGIETQYF; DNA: TGTGCCAGCAGTTTAGCCTCCAGTTGGGGAATAGAGACCCAGTACTTC
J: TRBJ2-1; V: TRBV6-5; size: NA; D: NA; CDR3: CASSYFPRLVENEQFF; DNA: TGTGCCAGCAGTTACTTCCCTCGTTTAGTCGAGAATGAGCAGTTCTTC
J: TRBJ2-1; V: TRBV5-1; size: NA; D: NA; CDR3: CASSLDLGGINEQFF; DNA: TGCGCCAGCAGCTTGGACCTAGGAGGTATCAATGAGCAGTTCTTC
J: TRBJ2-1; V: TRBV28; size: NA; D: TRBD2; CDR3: CASSLNRASGSHYNEQFF; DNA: TGTGCCAGCAGCCTAAATAGGGCTAGCGGGAGCCATTACAATGAGCAGTTCTTC
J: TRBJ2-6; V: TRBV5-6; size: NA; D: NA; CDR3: CASSLGTLSSGANVLTF; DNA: TGTGCCAGCAGCTTGGGTACTTTAAGCTCTGGGGCCAACGTCCTGACTTTC
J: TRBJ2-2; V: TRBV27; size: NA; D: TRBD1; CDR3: CASSFDRGTGELFF; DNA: TGTGCCAGCAGTTTCGACAGGGGCACCGGGGAGCTGTTTTTT
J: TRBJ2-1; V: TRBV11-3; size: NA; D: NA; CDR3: CASSSRGNEQFF; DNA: TGTGCCAGCAGCTCCAGGGGAAATGAGCAGTTCTTC
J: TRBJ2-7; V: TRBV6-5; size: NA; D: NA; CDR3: CASSNSYEQYF; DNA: TGTGCCAGCAGTAACTCCTACGAGCAGTACTTC
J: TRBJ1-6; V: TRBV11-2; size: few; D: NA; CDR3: CASSLVPLSSYNSPLHF; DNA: TGTGCCAGCAGCTTAGTCCCGTTAAGCTCCTATAATTCACCCCTCCACTTT
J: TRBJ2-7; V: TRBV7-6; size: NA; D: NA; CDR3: CASSSGWTVGDEQYF; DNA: TGTGCCAGCAGCTCCGGTTGGACGGTGGGGGACGAGCAGTACTTC
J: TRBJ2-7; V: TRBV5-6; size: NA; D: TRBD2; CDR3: CASSFPGGRSGFYEQYF; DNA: TGTGCCAGCAGCTTCCCGGGCGGGAGAAGCGGGTTCTACGAGCAGTACTTC
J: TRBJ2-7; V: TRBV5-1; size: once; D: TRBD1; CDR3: CASSLDGQGILEQYF; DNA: TGCGCCAGCAGCTTGGATGGACAGGGAATCCTCGAGCAGTACTTC
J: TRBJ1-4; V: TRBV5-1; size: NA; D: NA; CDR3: CASRVVPTNEKLFF; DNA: TGCGCCAGCAGAGTGGTCCCAACTAATGAAAAACTGTTTTTT
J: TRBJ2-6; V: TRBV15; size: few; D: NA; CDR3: CATSPRGDLSGANVLTF; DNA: TGTGCCACCAGCCCCAGGGGGGACCTCTCTGGGGCCAACGTCCTGACTTTC
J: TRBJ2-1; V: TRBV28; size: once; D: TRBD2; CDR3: CASSSGTRREQFF; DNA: TGTGCCAGCAGTTCCGGGACTAGGCGTGAGCAGTTCTTC
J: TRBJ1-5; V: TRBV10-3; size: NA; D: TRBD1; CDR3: CAISEGGANQPQHF; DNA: TGTGCCATCAGTGAAGGGGGCGCCAATCAGCCCCAGCATTTT
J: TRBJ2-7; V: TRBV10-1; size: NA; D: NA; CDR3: CASRGNAGRPTYEQYF; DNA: TGCGCCAGCAGAGGTAATGCGGGACGCCCGACCTACGAGCAGTACTTC
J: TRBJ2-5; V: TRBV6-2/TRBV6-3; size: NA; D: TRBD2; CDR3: CASSYGGGRGVQETQYF; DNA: TGTGCCAGCAGTTACGGTGGTGGGCGGGGGGTTCAAGAGACCCAGTACTTC
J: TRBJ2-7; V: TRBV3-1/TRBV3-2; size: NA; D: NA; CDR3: CASSQVPPGEQYF; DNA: TGTGCCAGCAGCCAAGTTCCCCCGGGCGAGCAGTACTTC
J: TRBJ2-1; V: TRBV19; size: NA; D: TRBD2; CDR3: CAGKRTSSDNEQFF; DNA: TGTGCCGGAAAACGGACTAGCAGTGACAATGAGCAGTTCTTC
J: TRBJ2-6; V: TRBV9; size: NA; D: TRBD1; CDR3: CASSETKDRGLSGANVLTF; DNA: TGTGCCAGCAGCGAGACCAAGGACAGGGGGTTATCTGGGGCCAACGTCCTGACTTTC
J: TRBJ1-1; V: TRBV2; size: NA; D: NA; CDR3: CATTGNTEAFF; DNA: TGTGCCACCACTGGGAACACTGAAGCTTTCTTT
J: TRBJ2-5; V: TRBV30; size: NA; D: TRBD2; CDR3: CAWSSVSGGETQYF; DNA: TGTGCCTGGAGTTCAGTATCGGGGGGAGAGACCCAGTACTTC
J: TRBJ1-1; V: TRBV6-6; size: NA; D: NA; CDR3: CASSESWTEAFF; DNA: TGTGCCAGCAGTGAGAGTTGGACTGAAGCTTTCTTT
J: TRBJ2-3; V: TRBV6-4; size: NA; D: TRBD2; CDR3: CASSDSIEGLAGGWSTDTQYF; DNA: TGTGCCAGCAGTGACTCGATCGAGGGACTAGCGGGGGGGTGGAGCACAGATACGCAGTATTTT
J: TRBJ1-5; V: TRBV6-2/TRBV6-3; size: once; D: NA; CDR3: CASSYSITRGGDNQPQHF; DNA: TGTGCCAGCAGTTACTCGATTACCAGAGGGGGGGACAATCAGCCCCAGCATTTT
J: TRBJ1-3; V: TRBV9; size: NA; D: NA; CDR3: CASSVGGAIGNTIYF; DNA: TGTGCCAGCAGTGTTGGGGGAGCGATCGGAAACACCATATATTTT
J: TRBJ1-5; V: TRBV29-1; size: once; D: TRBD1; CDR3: CSVGQDNQPQHF; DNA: TGCAGCGTGGGACAGGATAATCAGCCCCAGCATTTT
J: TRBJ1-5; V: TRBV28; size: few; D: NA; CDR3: CASSLLGTSYSNQPQHF; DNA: TGTGCCAGCAGTTTACTAGGGACATCCTATAGCAATCAGCCCCAGCATTTT
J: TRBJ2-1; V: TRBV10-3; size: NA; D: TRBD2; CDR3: CAIRRTSGEGNEQFF; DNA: TGTGCCATCAGACGGACTAGCGGGGAGGGGAATGAGCAGTTCTTC
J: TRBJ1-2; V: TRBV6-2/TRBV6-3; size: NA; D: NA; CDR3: CASSEQGRNYGYTF; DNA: TGTGCCAGCAGCGAACAGGGTAGGAACTATGGCTACACCTTC
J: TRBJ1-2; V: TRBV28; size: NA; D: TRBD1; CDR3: CASSLRGQGLYGYTF; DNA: TGTGCCAGCAGTTTAAGGGGACAGGGACTCTATGGCTACACCTTC
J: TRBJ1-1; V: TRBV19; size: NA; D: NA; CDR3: CASSISLAMNTEAFF; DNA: TGTGCCAGTAGTATCTCCTTGGCTATGAACACTGAAGCTTTCTTT
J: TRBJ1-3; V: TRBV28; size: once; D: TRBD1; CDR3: CASRAKQGSSGNTIYF; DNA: TGTGCCAGCAGAGCCAAACAGGGGAGCTCTGGAAACACCATATATTTT
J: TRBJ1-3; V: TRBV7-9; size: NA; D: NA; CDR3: CASSLVSPRGHSGNTIYF; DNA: TGTGCCAGCAGCTTAGTATCCCCCAGGGGCCACTCTGGAAACACCATATATTTT
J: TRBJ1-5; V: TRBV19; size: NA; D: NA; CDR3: CASSLRAGSNQPQHF; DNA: TGTGCCAGTAGTTTGAGGGCGGGTAGCAATCAGCCCCAGCATTTT
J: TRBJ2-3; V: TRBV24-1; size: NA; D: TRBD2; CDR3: CATSDLGGSEADTQYF; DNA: TGTGCCACCAGTGATTTGGGCGGGAGTGAGGCAGATACGCAGTATTTT
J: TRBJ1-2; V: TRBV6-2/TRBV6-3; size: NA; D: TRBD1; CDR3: CASSALMGTGHGYTF; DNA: TGTGCCAGCAGTGCTTTAATGGGGACAGGACATGGCTACACCTTC
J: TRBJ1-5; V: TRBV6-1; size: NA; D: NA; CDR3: CASSEEQGRNQPQHF; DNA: TGTGCCAGCAGTGAGGAACAGGGACGCAATCAGCCCCAGCATTTT
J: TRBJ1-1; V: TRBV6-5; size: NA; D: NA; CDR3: CASRLRGPVREAFF; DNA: TGTGCCAGCCGGTTGAGGGGTCCCGTTCGCGAAGCTTTCTTT
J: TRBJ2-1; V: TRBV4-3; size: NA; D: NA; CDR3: CASSQDRNGYNEQFF; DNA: TGCGCCAGCAGCCAAGATCGAAACGGGTACAATGAGCAGTTCTTC
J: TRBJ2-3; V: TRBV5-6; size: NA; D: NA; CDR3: CASSLWGSTQYF; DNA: TGTGCCAGCAGCTTATGGGGGAGTACGCAGTATTTT
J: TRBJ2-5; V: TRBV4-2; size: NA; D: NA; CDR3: CASSQDLGGETQYF; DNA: TGTGCCAGCAGCCAAGACCTAGGGGGAGAGACCCAGTACTTC
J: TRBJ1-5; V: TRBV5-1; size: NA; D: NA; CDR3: CASRPGASNQPQHF; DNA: TGCGCCAGCCGTCCAGGGGCAAGCAATCAGCCCCAGCATTTT
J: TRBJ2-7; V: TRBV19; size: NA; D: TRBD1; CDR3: CASSPGTVIEQYF; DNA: TGTGCCAGTAGTCCAGGGACAGTCATCGAGCAGTACTTC
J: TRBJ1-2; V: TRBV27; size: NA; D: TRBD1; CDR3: CASSPLLFAGIQGAGYTF; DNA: TGTGCCAGCAGTCCCCTCCTTTTTGCAGGTATTCAGGGGGCTGGCTACACCTTC
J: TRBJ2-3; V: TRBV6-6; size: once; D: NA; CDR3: CASSYSSTDTQYF; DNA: TGTGCCAGCAGTTACTCCAGCACAGATACGCAGTATTTT
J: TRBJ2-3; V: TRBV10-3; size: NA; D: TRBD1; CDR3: CAISWGTESTISTDTQYF; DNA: TGTGCCATCAGCTGGGGGACAGAATCCACAATTAGCACAGATACGCAGTATTTT
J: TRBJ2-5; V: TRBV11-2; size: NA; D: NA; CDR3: CASSSSSQQETQYF; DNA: TGTGCCAGCAGCTCATCTAGCCAGCAAGAGACCCAGTACTTC
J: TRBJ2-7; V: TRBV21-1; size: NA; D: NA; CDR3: CASSRASGTGGRTLLANYEQYF; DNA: TGTGCCAGCAGCAGGGCCTCCGGGACAGGGGGCAGAACCCTTCTGGCTAACTACGAGCAGTACTTC
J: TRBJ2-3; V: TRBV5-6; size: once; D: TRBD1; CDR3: CASSSPGQKTDTQYF; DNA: TGTGCCAGCAGCTCCCCGGGACAGAAAACAGATACGCAGTATTTT
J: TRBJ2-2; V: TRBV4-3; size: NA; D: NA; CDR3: CASSQDPEQYTGELFF; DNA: TGCGCCAGCAGCCAAGACCCCGAACAATACACCGGGGAGCTGTTTTTT